These 30 T cell receptor beta chains were all obtained from the same sample, sequenced in a study of cytomegalovirus exposure and HLA in healthy donors. In the PCR, 60 Vbeta and 13 Jbeta primers were used. The data were produced by immunoSEQ multiplex PCR, yet TCRdb's version contains in-frame clones alone and is incomplete. The repertoire holds about 180,000 clones, with more than 75% as singletons. The sequenced material came from PBMCs. The receptors here all came from a woman younger than 45 in good health and CMV-seropositive.

This chain uses TRBV6-1 with TRBJ2-2, with D possibly matching TRBD2 (6 bases). Trimming pared 9 bases from V and 6 bases from J, leaving 11 bases between. Germline V gives CDR1 MNHNS, CDR2 SASEGT. CDR3 length: 12 residues. The CDR3 DNA sequence: TGTGCCAGTCAGAGGGAGGCCGGGGAGCTGTTTTTT. Amino acid sequence: CASQREAGELFF.

This chain connects TRBV27 to TRBJ2-7, with 8 bases fitting TRBD1. The CDR3 extends over 15 amino acids. Trimming took 3 bases from V and 5 from J; bases not matched to a gene: 9. In germline, CDR1 is MNHEY, CDR2 SMNVEV (reference sequence). In DNA, the CDR3 is TGTGCCAGCAGTTTCGCGTCAGGGGGCAAAAACGAGCAGTACTTC. The encoded protein is CASSFASGGKNEQYF.

Only one count was recorded for this clone. The rearrangement uses TRBV9 and TRBJ2-7, with 8 nucleotides matching TRBD2. J was trimmed by 6 bases and V by 2 bases; bases with no gene match: 1. This CDR3 comprises 12 residues. In germline, CDR1 is SGDLS, CDR2 YYNGEE. DNA of the CDR3: TGTGCCAGCAGCGTCAGCGGGGGCGAGCAGTACTTC. Its protein product is CASSVSGGEQYF.

The chain uses TRBV6-5 and TRBJ2-3; D might be TRBD1 (6 bases). Germline values: CDR1 MNHEY, CDR2 SVGAGI. The length of the CDR3 is 15 residues. V gave up 5 bases and J gave up 2 bases, with 14 bases separating them. The CDR3 here is CASSPGQLNTDTQYF. For the CDR3, the DNA is TGTGCCAGCAGTCCTGGACAGTTGAACACAGATACGCAGTATTTT.

Comments on this clone: Other DNA sequences in this specimen translate into the identical CDR3. The chain uses TRBV7-9 and TRBJ2-7; 11 bases agree with TRBD1. From germline, CDR1 is SEHNR and CDR2 FQNEAQ (reference sequence). V trimming: 5 bases; J trimming: 2 bases; junction bases outside the gene matches: 5. CDR3 length: 15 residues. CDR3 sequence (DNA): TGTGCCAGCAGCCCTCCGGGACAGGGGGCCTACGAGCAGTACTTC. Protein: CASSPPGQGAYEQYF.

The chain employs TRBV28 and TRBJ1-2; 7 bases map to TRBD1. The CDR3 sequence is 13 residues long. V lost 4 bases and J lost 7; bases outside the gene matches: 6. Germline loops: CDR1 MDHEN, CDR2 SYDVKM. The CDR3 protein is CASSSIHRGGYTF. Written as DNA, the CDR3 is TGTGCCAGCAGTTCCATCCACAGGGGTGGCTACACCTTC.

V usage is TRBV10-2 and J usage is TRBJ2-2; D perhaps matches TRBD2 (5 bases). Germline assignment: CDR1 WSHSY and CDR2 SAAADI. CDR3 length equals 14 residues. Trimming removed 7 bases at V and 5 bases at J, with 14 bases between. CDR3 bases: TGCGCCAGCAAGGGAGACGGGCAAACCGGGGAGCTGTTTTTT. Protein sequence: CASKGDGQTGELFF.

The chain uses TRBV7-2 and TRBJ2-3, with D hard to call. Trimming took 7 bases from V and 0 from J, leaving 11 bases between them. Germline loops: CDR1 SGHTA, CDR2 FQGNSA. This CDR3 is 14 amino acids long. CDR3 protein: CASTLGLSTDTQYF. The CDR3, as DNA: TGTGCCAGCACCCTGGGCCTTAGCACAGATACGCAGTATTTT.

V is TRBV29-1 and J is TRBJ2-7; possibly TRBD1 for D (6 bases). The CDR3 has 12 residues. V lost 4 bases and J lost 5, with 12 bases in between. The V gene's germline CDR1 is SQVTM and CDR2 ANQGSEA. This chain's CDR3 is CSVGVGGNEQYF. In DNA form, the CDR3 reads TGCAGCGTTGGAGTTGGGGGCAACGAGCAGTACTTC.

In nucleotides, the CDR3 is TGCGCCAGCAGCCCCAGCCCAGGAACGAATGAAAAACTGTTTTTT. Its protein is CASSPSPGTNEKLFF. The J gene is TRBJ1-4, the V gene TRBV5-1; D gene uncertain. Deletions cut 4 bases from V and 5 bases from J, with 15 bases between. CDR1 and CDR2 (germline): SGHRS, YFSETQ. This CDR3 has 15 amino acids.

The chain joins TRBV28 to TRBJ2-2; D is uncertain. Germline V gene data show CDR1 as MDHEN and CDR2 as SYDVKM. Trimming removed 10 bases at V and 5 bases at J, with 11 bases between. The CDR3 is made up of 12 amino acids. In DNA form, the CDR3 reads TGTGCCAACCGGAGACGGACCGGGGAGCTGTTTTTT. Its protein product is CANRRRTGELFF.

This clone was recorded only once. V is TRBV5-5 and J is TRBJ1-1; TRBD1 agrees at 8 bases. The CDR3 loop spans 15 amino acids. V gave up 5 bases and J gave up 0 bases; unmatched junction bases: 6. Germline loops: CDR1 SGHKS, CDR2 YYEKEE (reference sequence). The CDR3 here is CASRRTGGMNTEAFF. The CDR3 DNA follows: TGTGCCAGCAGACGTACAGGGGGTATGAACACTGAAGCTTTCTTT.

This rearrangement joins TRBV28 to TRBJ2-7; 12 nucleotides align to TRBD2. With V trimmed by 5 bases and J by 6 bases, 8 bases remained unmatched. Per the germline V gene, CDR1 is MDHEN and CDR2 is SYDVKM. The CDR3 has 15 residues. The CDR3 region is CASSPASGGAFEQYF. CDR3 DNA sequence: TGTGCCAGCAGTCCAGCTAGCGGGGGGGCTTTCGAGCAGTACTTC.

This rearrangement joins TRBV18 to TRBJ1-2, with D possibly matching TRBD1 (6 bases). The CDR3 spans 15 residues. Germline V gives CDR1 KGHSH, CDR2 LQKENI. The V end lost 6 bases, the J end lost 3 bases, and 17 bases lay between the germline ends. Here the CDR3 reads CASSLGRGPHYGYTF. As DNA, the CDR3 is TGTGCCAGCTCCCTAGGGCGGGGGCCGCACTATGGCTACACCTTC.

This clone has only one observation. The genes are TRBV11-3 and TRBJ2-1; 7 bases line up with TRBD1. Trimming cost V 6 bases and J 0 bases; bases outside gene matches: 2. Per germline, CDR1 SGHNT and CDR2 YENEEA. The CDR3 has 14 amino acids. The CDR3 DNA reads as TGTGCCAGCAGGGGACAGAGCTCCTACAATGAGCAGTTCTTC. Protein sequence: CASRGQSSYNEQFF.

The genes are TRBV25-1 and TRBJ1-5; 10 bases are shared with TRBD1. This CDR3 is 14 amino acids long. Germline loops: CDR1 MGHDK, CDR2 SYGVNS. After removal of 8 bases from V and 1 base from J, the junction contained 2 bases not matched to a gene. The CDR3 sequence is CASGTGASNQPQHF. CDR3 DNA: TGTGCCAGCGGGACAGGGGCCAGCAATCAGCCCCAGCATTTT.

The V gene is TRBV28, the J gene TRBJ1-2; maybe TRBD1 (6 bases). Trimming removed 5 bases at V and 2 bases at J, with 15 bases between. Germline CDR1 and CDR2: MDHEN and SYDVKM. This CDR3 region has 15 residues. The CDR3 coding sequence is TGTGCCAGCAGTCTAGGGGACATCTTAAACTATGGCTACACCTTC. This gives the protein CASSLGDILNYGYTF.

The CDR3 nucleotides read TGCGCCAGCAGCCTGCAGGGGGCTTCAGATACGCAGTATTTT. Translated: CASSLQGASDTQYF. The chain is built from TRBV5-1 and TRBJ2-3, with 8 positions matching TRBD1. The CDR3 has 14 residues. With 4 bases clipped from V and 4 bases from J, the junction kept 5 bases outside the gene matches. Per the germline V gene, CDR1 is SGHRS and CDR2 is YFSETQ.

This chain connects TRBV6-1 to TRBJ1-1, with D possibly TRBD1 on 6 matching bases. V was cut by 6 bases and J by 0 bases, with 11 bases left in between. The CDR3 contains 14 residues. Germline V CDR1 and CDR2: MNHNS, SASEGT. The CDR3: CASRQQGLNTEAFF. CDR3 DNA: TGTGCCAGCAGGCAACAGGGCCTGAACACTGAAGCTTTCTTT.

The rearrangement links TRBV6-5 to TRBJ1-5, with unresolved D. The ends were cut back, 0 bases at V and 5 bases at J, with 8 bases in the middle. This CDR3 comprises 14 residues. CDR1 is MNHEY, CDR2 SVGAGI, per germline. The CDR3: CASSYSGLDQPQHF. The CDR3 DNA is TGTGCCAGCAGTTACTCCGGACTGGATCAGCCCCAGCATTTT.

This rearrangement joins TRBV27 to TRBJ1-5, with D perhaps TRBD1 (6 bases). V was cut by 6 bases and J by 2 bases, with 11 bases left in between. Germline V gives CDR1 MNHEY, CDR2 SMNVEV (reference sequence). CDR3 length: 14 residues. CDR3: CASRQGWGNQPQHF. DNA of the CDR3: TGTGCCAGCAGACAGGGTTGGGGCAATCAGCCCCAGCATTTT.

The chain combines TRBV2 with TRBJ2-5; 11 nucleotides line up with TRBD2. This CDR3 is 15 amino acids long. Germline V gene data show CDR1 as SNHLY and CDR2 as FYNNEI. Trimming at V came to 6 bases and at J to 0 bases, leaving 3 bases not matched to a gene. The CDR3, as DNA: TGTGCCAGCAGGACTAGCGGGGAGTACCAAGAGACCCAGTACTTC. This codes for CASRTSGEYQETQYF.

The chain joins TRBV5-4 to TRBJ1-2; tentatively, D is TRBD1 (5 bases). The V gene's germline CDR1 is SGHNT and CDR2 YYREEE (reference sequence). Trimming pared 4 bases from V and 6 bases from J, leaving 16 bases between. The CDR3 sequence is 14 residues long. The CDR3 sequence is CASSTNTGQDGYTF. The CDR3 nucleotides are TGTGCCAGCAGCACTAATACAGGTCAAGATGGCTACACCTTC.

The chain combines TRBV7-2 with TRBJ1-2; TRBD1 aligns across 12 bases. The CDR3 runs 16 residues. V shed 2 bases, J shed 10 bases, and the junction held 11 bases outside the gene matches. Germline CDR1 SGHTA, CDR2 FQGNSA. The CDR3, as DNA: TGTGCCAGCAGCTTAAGGTTAGGGGACAGGGGGCGTGACTACACCTTC. It is translated as CASSLRLGDRGRDYTF.

This chain uses TRBV7-2 with TRBJ2-7; 8 nucleotides align to TRBD1. Per the germline V gene, CDR1 is SGHTA and CDR2 is FQGNSA. There are 15 residues in the CDR3. With V trimmed by 5 bases and J by 2 bases, 8 bases remained unmatched. The CDR3, as DNA: TGTGCCAGCAGCCACAGACAGGGGACGGCCTACGAGCAGTACTTC. Its translation is CASSHRQGTAYEQYF.

The chain recombines TRBV5-6 with TRBJ2-3; D possibly corresponds to TRBD1 (7 bases). The CDR3 has 16 residues. Germline V gene data show CDR1 as SGHDT and CDR2 as YYEEEE. Trimming took off 4 bases at V and 0 bases at J, with 15 bases between the two ends. CDR3 DNA: TGTGCCAGCAGCCAGGAGGGGGCGCGTAGCACAGATACGCAGTATTTT. Protein product: CASSQEGARSTDTQYF. Drawing the rest from reference TRBV5-6 and TRBJ2-3, the complete variable domain is DAGVTQSPTHLIKTRGQQVTLRCSPKSGHDTVSWYQQALGQGPQFIFQYYEEEERQRGNFPDRFSGHQFPNYSSELNVNALLLGDSALYLCASSQEGARSTDTQYFGPGTRLTVL.

The J gene is TRBJ2-2, the V gene TRBV11-3, with 8 bases fitting TRBD1. The junction had 11 bases not matched to a gene; V was cut back by 7 bases and J by 4 bases. This CDR3 spans 16 amino acids. The germline CDR1 and CDR2 sequences are SGHNT and YENEEA. CDR3 in amino acids: CASTVLWQGATGELFF. The CDR3 DNA reads TGTGCCAGCACCGTCTTATGGCAGGGGGCCACCGGGGAGCTGTTTTTT.

V is TRBV18 and J is TRBJ1-4; weak D call: TRBD1 (6 bases). Germline V gene sequence: CDR1 KGHSH, CDR2 LQKENI. CDR3 length equals 14 residues. With 3 bases removed from V and 8 bases from J, the gap between germline ends came to 13 bases. The CDR3 nucleotides are TGTGCCAGCTCACCGGACAGAGGAAAGGAAAAACTGTTTTTT. Translation gives CASSPDRGKEKLFF.

The chain combines TRBV23-1 with TRBJ2-7, with D tentatively TRBD1 (6 bases). TRBV23-1 is flagged as an ORF with uncertain function. The V end lost 7 bases, the J end lost 2 bases, and 21 bases lay between the germline ends. The CDR3 runs 16 residues. DNA of the CDR3: TGCGCCAGCACCGCCAGACGACAGGCTATAACCTACGAGCAGTACTTC. Amino acids: CASTARRQAITYEQYF.

The CDR3 region is CSVRTTAASGYTF. The CDR3 DNA sequence: TGCAGCGTTCGCACGACGGCGGCCAGTGGCTACACCTTC. J is TRBJ1-2 and V is TRBV29-1; D gene unclear. Germline CDR1 reads SQVTM; CDR2 reads ANQGSEA. V shed 5 bases and J shed 7 bases, with 17 bases lying between them. The CDR3 extends over 13 amino acids.